A selection of T cell receptor beta chains follows, all from one sample in a study of blood T cell repertoires in COVID-19. Data came from immunoSEQ multiplex PCR; TCRdb stores just in-frame clones and leaves some out. The sample holds about 320,000 clones; roughly 86% are singletons and the top ten take 8% to 9.5%. Sequencing was done on a sample of PBMCs or T cells enriched from blood (not recorded which). These receptors were taken from a woman younger than 35 who had recovered from COVID-19. The CDR3 runs from the conserved cysteine through the conserved F or W. D genes are given only for firm matches. The size field is filled for only some rows; it gives once, few, many or a size class.

>-|TRBJ2-7|TRBD1|TRBV5-6
CASSRQGSYEQYF
TGTGCCAGCAGCCGACAGGGCTCCTACGAGCAGTACTTC
>-|TRBJ2-1|-|TRBV3-1/TRBV3-2
CASSQVGGGSYNEQFF
TGTGCCAGCAGCCAAGTAGGGGGGGGCTCCTACAATGAGCAGTTCTTC
>-|TRBJ2-7|TRBD1|TRBV6-5
CASSSHRGRSHEQYF
TGTGCCAGCAGTTCCCACAGGGGGCGCAGCCACGAGCAGTACTTC
>-|TRBJ2-7|-|TRBV7-2
CASSLAWAGLGNEQYF
TGTGCCAGCAGCTTAGCATGGGCGGGTCTGGGAAACGAGCAGTACTTC
>few|TRBJ2-5|-|TRBV12-3/TRBV12-4
CATSRIGVKTQYF
TGTGCCACTAGTAGAATAGGGGTGAAGACCCAGTACTTC
>once|TRBJ1-1|TRBD1|TRBV7-8
CASSLGQGASTEAFF
TGTGCCAGCAGCTTAGGACAGGGGGCATCTACTGAAGCTTTCTTT
>once|TRBJ2-5|-|TRBV5-1
CASSLRQETQYF
TGCGCCAGCAGCTTGCGCCAAGAGACCCAGTACTTC
>-|TRBJ1-2|TRBD1|TRBV5-8
CASSGTGLDYGYTF
TGTGCCAGCAGCGGGACAGGGTTGGACTATGGCTACACCTTC
>-|TRBJ1-4|-|TRBV28
CASSLQGSPNEKLFF
TGTGCCAGCAGCCTGCAGGGGTCGCCTAATGAAAAACTGTTTTTT
>-|TRBJ1-1|-|TRBV10-3
CAIGSNTEAFF
TGTGCCATCGGCTCGAACACTGAAGCTTTCTTT
>few|TRBJ1-1|-|TRBV29-1
CSVEDRSEAFF
TGCAGCGTTGAGGACAGAAGTGAAGCTTTCTTT
>-|TRBJ2-2|-|TRBV7-8
CASSLGQATNTGELFF
TGTGCCAGCAGCTTAGGACAGGCGACGAACACCGGGGAGCTGTTTTTT
>-|TRBJ1-5|TRBD1|TRBV27
CASSSRDRGYQPQHF
TGTGCCAGCAGCAGCCGGGACAGGGGATATCAGCCCCAGCATTTT
>-|TRBJ2-2|TRBD2|TRBV4-3
CASSQAGLAGGVTGELFF
TGCGCCAGCAGCCAAGCGGGACTAGCGGGAGGCGTCACCGGGGAGCTGTTTTTT
>-|TRBJ1-1|-|TRBV13
CASSPEMNTEAFF
TGTGCCAGCAGCCCCGAGATGAACACTGAAGCTTTCTTT
>-|TRBJ2-5|-|TRBV2
CASSVGRGLKTQYF
TGTGCCAGCAGTGTCGGCAGGGGCTTGAAGACCCAGTACTTC
>-|TRBJ2-3|-|TRBV7-9
CASSATGTPSTDTQYF
TGTGCCAGCAGCGCTACCGGGACTCCTAGCACAGATACGCAGTATTTT
>-|TRBJ2-5|-|TRBV5-1
CASSLAPQETQYF
TGCGCCAGCAGCTTGGCCCCTCAAGAGACCCAGTACTTC
>-|TRBJ1-1|TRBD1|TRBV4-1
CASSPRTTGGPMNTEAFF
TGCGCCAGCAGCCCCAGGACAACAGGGGGCCCAATGAACACTGAAGCTTTCTTT
>-|TRBJ2-1|TRBD1|TRBV19
CASSRMDRYNEQFF
TGTGCCAGTAGTAGAATGGACAGGTACAATGAGCAGTTCTTC
>-|TRBJ1-1|-|TRBV7-9
CASSLMGAATEAFF
TGTGCCAGCAGCTTAATGGGGGCGGCCACTGAAGCTTTCTTT
>-|TRBJ1-2|-|TRBV6-5
CASNRATNYGYTF
TGTGCCAGCAACAGGGCAACTAACTATGGCTACACCTTC
>-|TRBJ2-1|TRBD2|TRBV30
CAWSILTLAGEQFF
TGTGCCTGGAGTATACTAACTCTAGCGGGGGAGCAGTTCTTC
>-|TRBJ1-1|-|TRBV6-5
CASSYSIGHSNTEAFF
TGTGCCAGCAGTTACTCGATTGGACACTCTAACACTGAAGCTTTCTTT
>-|TRBJ2-4|-|TRBV6-5
CASSRDSLAKNIQYF
TGTGCCAGCAGTCGGGACTCTCTAGCCAAAAACATTCAGTACTTC
>-|TRBJ2-1|TRBD2|TRBV28
CATEPRLAGNNEQFF
TGTGCCACAGAGCCCAGACTAGCGGGCAACAATGAGCAGTTCTTC
>-|TRBJ2-4|TRBD1|TRBV18
CASSPDRVGAKNIQYF
TGTGCCAGCTCACCCGACAGGGTTGGGGCCAAAAACATTCAGTACTTC
>-|TRBJ1-3|TRBD1|TRBV28
CASSSPTGWGNTIYF
TGTGCCAGCAGTTCACCGACAGGGTGGGGAAACACCATATATTTT
>-|TRBJ1-2|TRBD1|TRBV19
CASSTYWTGINYGYTF
TGTGCCAGTAGTACCTACTGGACAGGGATAAACTATGGCTACACCTTC
>-|TRBJ2-1|TRBD2|TRBV13
CASSTALAGGLHEQFF
TGTGCCAGCAGCACAGCACTAGCGGGAGGGCTCCATGAGCAGTTCTTC
>-|TRBJ1-3|-|TRBV3-1/TRBV3-2
CASSHQGPNTIYF
TGTGCCAGCAGCCATCAGGGGCCCAACACCATATATTTT
>-|TRBJ1-2|-|TRBV7-8
CASSLGRVNYGYTF
TGTGCCAGCAGCTTGGGCAGAGTTAACTATGGCTACACCTTC
>-|TRBJ2-7|-|TRBV30
CAPPTGTHEQYF
TGTGCCCCGCCTACAGGGACCCACGAGCAGTACTTC
>-|TRBJ2-3|-|TRBV12-3/TRBV12-4
CASSLPGMDTQYF
TGTGCCAGCAGTTTACCGGGAATGGATACGCAGTATTTT
>-|TRBJ2-1|-|TRBV5-4
CASREEGSSSSYNEQFF
TGTGCCAGCAGAGAAGAGGGAAGCTCGAGCTCCTACAATGAGCAGTTCTTC
>-|TRBJ1-4|-|TRBV30
CAWSVRLGLGGEKLFF
TGTGCCTGGAGTGTACGGTTAGGACTTGGTGGAGAAAAACTGTTTTTT
>once|TRBJ1-2|TRBD1|TRBV4-1
CASSRQGANGYTF
TGCGCCAGCAGTCGGCAGGGGGCGAATGGCTACACCTTC
>-|TRBJ2-3|TRBD2|TRBV2
CASKRESTDTQYF
TGTGCCAGCAAGCGGGAAAGCACAGATACGCAGTATTTT
>once|TRBJ1-1|-|TRBV9
CASSVGVGTEAFF
TGTGCCAGCAGCGTAGGGGTCGGGACTGAAGCTTTCTTT
>-|TRBJ2-7|TRBD1|TRBV5-4
CASSLALGTDSYEQYF
TGTGCCAGCAGCTTGGCGTTGGGGACAGACTCCTACGAGCAGTACTTC
>few|TRBJ1-2|-|TRBV19
CASSMMNGENYGYTF
TGTGCCAGTAGTATGATGAATGGGGAGAACTATGGCTACACCTTC
>-|TRBJ2-3|TRBD1|TRBV10-3
CATKKGDRGITDTQYF
TGTGCCACTAAGAAGGGGGACAGGGGCATCACAGATACGCAGTATTTT
>once|TRBJ1-2|-|TRBV28
CASSWRDYGYTF
TGTGCCAGCAGCTGGAGAGATTATGGCTACACCTTC
>-|TRBJ2-5|TRBD2|TRBV23-1
CASSQSLGLAGGRGQETQYF
TGCGCCAGCAGTCAATCTCTTGGGCTAGCGGGGGGGCGCGGCCAAGAGACCCAGTACTTC
>-|TRBJ2-7|TRBD1|TRBV5-4
CASSRPTGGHVRGEQYF
TGTGCCAGCAGCCGACCGACAGGGGGTCATGTTAGGGGCGAGCAGTACTTC
>many|TRBJ1-1|-|TRBV5-1
CASSLGPEGSTEAFF
TGCGCCAGCAGCTTGGGGCCGGAGGGGAGCACTGAAGCTTTCTTT
>-|TRBJ2-5|-|TRBV19
CASSIRGRQETQYF
TGTGCCAGTAGTATCAGGGGCCGTCAAGAGACCCAGTACTTC
>-|TRBJ2-3|-|TRBV7-9
CASSPPGVSTDTQYF
TGTGCCAGCAGCCCCCCGGGGGTTAGCACAGATACGCAGTATTTT
>-|TRBJ1-3|-|TRBV7-6
CASSFKQRNTIYF
TGTGCCAGCAGCTTCAAGCAAAGAAACACCATATATTTT